This T cell receptor beta chain was identified during a study of molecular identifiers for immune sequencing clone quantification. With regard to this clonotype: Since a much larger clone is just one base distant, this may be a read error.

TCRdb reprocessed the PCR reads with MiXCR, giving one entry per CDR3 protein. This sample has 600,000 to 650,000 distinct CDR3 sequences, with around 20% found just once. Germline V gene lookup returns CDR1 MNHEY and CDR2 SVGEGT. There are 14 residues in the CDR3. This chain links TRBV6-2 or TRBV6-3 with TRBJ1-2; the D is unclear. Material: naive CD8+ T cells from blood, with Jurkat cell RNA spiked in. The subset: FACS-sorted CD8+CD4-CCR7+CD45RA+ naive T cells. This sequence originates from a human donor in good health. Some libraries in this study had Jurkat cell RNA spiked in. The CDR3 DNA follows: TGTGCCACCAGACCGCACCGGGAAATGGCTGGCTACGCCTTC. Protein sequence: CATRPHREMAGYAF.